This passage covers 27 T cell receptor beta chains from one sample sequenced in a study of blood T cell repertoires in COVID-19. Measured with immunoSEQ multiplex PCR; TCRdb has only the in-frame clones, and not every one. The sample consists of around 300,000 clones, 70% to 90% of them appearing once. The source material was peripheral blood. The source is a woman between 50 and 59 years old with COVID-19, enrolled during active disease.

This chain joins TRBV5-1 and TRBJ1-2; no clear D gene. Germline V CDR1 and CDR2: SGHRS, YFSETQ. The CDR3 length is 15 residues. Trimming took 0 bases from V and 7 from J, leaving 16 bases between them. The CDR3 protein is CASSLAGSLAGGYTF. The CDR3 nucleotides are TGCGCCAGCAGCTTGGCCGGGTCGCTGGCGGGTGGCTACACCTTC. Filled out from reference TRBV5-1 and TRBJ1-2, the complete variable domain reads KAGVTQTPRYLIKTRGQQVTLSCSPISGHRSVSWYQQTPGQGLQFLFEYFSETQRNKGNFPGRFSGRQFSNSRSEMNVSTLELGDSALYLCASSLAGSLAGGYTFGSGTRLTVV.

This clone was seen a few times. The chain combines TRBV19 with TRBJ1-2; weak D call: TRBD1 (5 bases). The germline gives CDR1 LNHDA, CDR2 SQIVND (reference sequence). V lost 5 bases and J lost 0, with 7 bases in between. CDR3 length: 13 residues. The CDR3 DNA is TGTGCCAGTAGTTCGACAGCTAACTATGGCTACACCTTC. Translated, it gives CASSSTANYGYTF.

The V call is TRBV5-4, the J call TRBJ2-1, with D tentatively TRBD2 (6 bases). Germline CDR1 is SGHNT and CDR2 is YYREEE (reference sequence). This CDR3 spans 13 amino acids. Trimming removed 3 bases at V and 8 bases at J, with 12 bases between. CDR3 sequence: CASSSGGADEQFF. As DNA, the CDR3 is TGTGCCAGCAGCTCAGGAGGGGCCGATGAGCAGTTCTTC.

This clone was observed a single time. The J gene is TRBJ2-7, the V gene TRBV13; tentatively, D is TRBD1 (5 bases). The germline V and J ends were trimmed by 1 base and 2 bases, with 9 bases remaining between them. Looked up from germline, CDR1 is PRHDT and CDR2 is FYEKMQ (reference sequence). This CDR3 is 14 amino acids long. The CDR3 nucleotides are TGTGCCAGCAGCTTAGTCCAGGGCGCCTACGAGCAGTACTTC. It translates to CASSLVQGAYEQYF. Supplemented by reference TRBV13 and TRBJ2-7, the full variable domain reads AAGVIQSPRHLIKEKRETATLKCYPIPRHDTVYWYQQGPGQDPQFLISFYEKMQSDKGSIPDRFSAQQFSDYHSELNMSSLELGDSALYFCASSLVQGAYEQYFGPGTRLTVT.

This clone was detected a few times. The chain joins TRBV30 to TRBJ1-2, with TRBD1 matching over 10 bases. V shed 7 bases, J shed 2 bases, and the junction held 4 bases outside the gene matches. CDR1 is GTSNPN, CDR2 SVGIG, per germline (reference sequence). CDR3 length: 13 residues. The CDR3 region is CASPGQGNYGYTF. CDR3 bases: TGTGCCTCACCGGGACAGGGGAACTATGGCTACACCTTC.

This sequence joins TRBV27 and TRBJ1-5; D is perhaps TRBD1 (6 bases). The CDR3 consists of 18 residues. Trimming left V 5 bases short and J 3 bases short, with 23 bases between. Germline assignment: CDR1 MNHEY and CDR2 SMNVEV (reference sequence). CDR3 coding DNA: TGTGCCAGCAGTACCTGGACAGAATCAGAAGACCTCAATCAGCCCCAGCATTTT. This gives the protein CASSTWTESEDLNQPQHF.

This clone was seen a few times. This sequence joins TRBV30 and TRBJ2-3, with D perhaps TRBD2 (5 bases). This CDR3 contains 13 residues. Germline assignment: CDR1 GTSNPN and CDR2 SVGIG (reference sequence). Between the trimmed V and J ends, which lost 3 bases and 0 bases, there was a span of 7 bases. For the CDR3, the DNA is TGTGCCTGGAGCGGGATTAGCACAGATACGCAGTATTTT. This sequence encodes CAWSGISTDTQYF.

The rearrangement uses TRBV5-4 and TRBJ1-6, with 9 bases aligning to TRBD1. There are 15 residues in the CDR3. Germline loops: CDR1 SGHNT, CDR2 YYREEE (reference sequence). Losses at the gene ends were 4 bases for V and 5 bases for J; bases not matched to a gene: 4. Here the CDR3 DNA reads TGTGCCAGCAGCCCGGACAGGGGAAATAATTCACCCCTCCACTTT. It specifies CASSPDRGNNSPLHF.

CDR3 DNA: TGTGCCAGCAGCCTATGGGACAGTAGCAATCAGCCCCAGCATTTT. Translating it yields CASSLWDSSNQPQHF. The chain employs TRBV7-2 and TRBJ1-5; 7 bases align to TRBD1. The CDR3 has 15 residues. The ends lost 5 bases at V and 0 bases at J; junction bases unmatched: 4. Looked up from germline, CDR1 is SGHTA and CDR2 is FQGNSA.

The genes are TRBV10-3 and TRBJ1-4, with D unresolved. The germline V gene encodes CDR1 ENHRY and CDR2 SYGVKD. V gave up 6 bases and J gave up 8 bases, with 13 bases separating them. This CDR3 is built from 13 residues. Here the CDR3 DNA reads TGTGCCATCAGATCACCCCGCGAGGAAAAACTGTTTTTT. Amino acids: CAIRSPREEKLFF.

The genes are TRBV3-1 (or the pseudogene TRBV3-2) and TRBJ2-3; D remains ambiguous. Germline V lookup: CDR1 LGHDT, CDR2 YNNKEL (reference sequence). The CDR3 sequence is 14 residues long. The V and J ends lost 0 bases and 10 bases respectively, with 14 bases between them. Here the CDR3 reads CASSQDAGLMAQYF. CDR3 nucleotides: TGTGCCAGCAGCCAAGATGCAGGCCTTATGGCGCAGTATTTT.

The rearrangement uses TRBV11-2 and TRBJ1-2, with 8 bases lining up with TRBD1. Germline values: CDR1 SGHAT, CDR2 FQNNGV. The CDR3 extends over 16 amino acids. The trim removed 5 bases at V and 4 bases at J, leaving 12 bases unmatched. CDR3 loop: CASSPSDRGLLYGYTF. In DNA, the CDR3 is TGTGCCAGCAGCCCCTCCGACAGGGGACTACTCTATGGCTACACCTTC.

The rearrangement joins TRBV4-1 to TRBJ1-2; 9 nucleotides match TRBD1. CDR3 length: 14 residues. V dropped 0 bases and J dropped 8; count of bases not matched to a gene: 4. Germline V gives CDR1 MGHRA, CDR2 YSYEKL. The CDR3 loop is CASSQDRDRAGYTF. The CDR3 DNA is TGCGCCAGCAGCCAAGATCGGGACAGGGCCGGCTACACCTTC.

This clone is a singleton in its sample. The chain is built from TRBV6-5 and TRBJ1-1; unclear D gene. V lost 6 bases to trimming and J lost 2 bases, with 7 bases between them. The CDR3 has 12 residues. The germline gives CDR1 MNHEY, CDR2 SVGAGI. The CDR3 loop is CASSRENTEAFF. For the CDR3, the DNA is TGTGCCAGCAGCCGGGAAAACACTGAAGCTTTCTTT.

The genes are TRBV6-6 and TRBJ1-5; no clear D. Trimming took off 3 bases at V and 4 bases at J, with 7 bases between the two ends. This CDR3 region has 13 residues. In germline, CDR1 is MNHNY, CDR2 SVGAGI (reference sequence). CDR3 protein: CASSYDSNQPQHF. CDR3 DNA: TGTGCCAGCAGTTATGATAGTAATCAGCCCCAGCATTTT.

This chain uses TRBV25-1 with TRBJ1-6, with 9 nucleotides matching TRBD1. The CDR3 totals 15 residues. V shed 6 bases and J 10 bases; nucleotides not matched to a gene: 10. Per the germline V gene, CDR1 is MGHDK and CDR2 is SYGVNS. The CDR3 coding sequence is TGTGCCAGCAGCCCGGGACAGGGAGGTTTCTCACCCCTCCACTTT. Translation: CASSPGQGGFSPLHF. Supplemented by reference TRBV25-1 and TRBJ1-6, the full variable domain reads EADIYQTPRYLVIGTGKKITLECSQTMGHDKMYWYQQDPGMELHLIHYSYGVNSTEKGDLSSESTVSRIRTEHFPLTLESARPSHTSQYLCASSPGQGGFSPLHFGNGTRLTVT.

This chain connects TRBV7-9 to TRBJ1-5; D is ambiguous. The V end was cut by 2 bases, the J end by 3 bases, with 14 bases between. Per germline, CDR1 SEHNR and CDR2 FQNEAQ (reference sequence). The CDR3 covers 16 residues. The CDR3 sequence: CASSLQAEPFNQPQHF. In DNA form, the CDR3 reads TGTGCCAGCAGCTTACAGGCCGAACCCTTCAATCAGCCCCAGCATTTT. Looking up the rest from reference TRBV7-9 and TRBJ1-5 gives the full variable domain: DTGVSQNPRHKITKRGQNVTFRCDPISEHNRLYWYRQTLGQGPEFLTYFQNEAQLEKSRLLSDRFSAERPKGSFSTLEIQRTEQGDSAMYLCASSLQAEPFNQPQHFGDGTRLSIL.

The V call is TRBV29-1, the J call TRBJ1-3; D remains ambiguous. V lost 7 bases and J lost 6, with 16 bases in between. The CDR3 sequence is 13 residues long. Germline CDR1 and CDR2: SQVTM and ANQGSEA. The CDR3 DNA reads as TGCAGCGCGGCGGAGAGGGCCTTAAACACCATATATTTT. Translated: CSAAERALNTIYF. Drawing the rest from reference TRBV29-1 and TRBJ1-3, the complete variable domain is SAVISQKPSRDICQRGTSLTIQCQVDSQVTMMFWYRQQPGQSLTLIATANQGSEATYESGFVIDKFPISRPNLTFSTLTVSNMSPEDSSIYLCSAAERALNTIYFGEGSWLTVV.

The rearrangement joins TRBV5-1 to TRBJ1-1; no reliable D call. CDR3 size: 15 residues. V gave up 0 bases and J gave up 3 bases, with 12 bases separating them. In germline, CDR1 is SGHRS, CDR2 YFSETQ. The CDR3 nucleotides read TGCGCCAGCAGCTTGGACTCGAGGCCGTACACTGAAGCTTTCTTT. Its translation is CASSLDSRPYTEAFF.

CDR3 loop: CASSHGTGPMALVEQYF. CDR3 nucleotide sequence: TGTGCCAGCAGCCACGGGACAGGGCCTATGGCCCTAGTTGAGCAGTACTTC. The J gene is TRBJ2-7, the V gene TRBV6-2 or TRBV6-3; TRBD1 agrees at 9 bases. Looked up from germline, CDR1 is MNHEY and CDR2 is SVGEGT. V trimming: 6 bases; J trimming: 7 bases; junction bases outside the gene matches: 19. CDR3 size: 17 residues.

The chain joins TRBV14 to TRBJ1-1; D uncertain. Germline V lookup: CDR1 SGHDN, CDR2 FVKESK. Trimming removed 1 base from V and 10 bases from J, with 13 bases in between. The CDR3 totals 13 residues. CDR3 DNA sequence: TGTGCCAGCAGCCAAGGTCCCGGGTTGGGAGCTTTCTTT. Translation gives CASSQGPGLGAFF.

In DNA form, the CDR3 reads TGTGCCAGCAGGGCAGGGGTCTCCTACGAGCAGTACTTC. Translated: CASRAGVSYEQYF. The chain has TRBV7-8 and TRBJ2-7, with a tentative D call TRBD1 (6 bases). The germline V gene encodes CDR1 SGHVS and CDR2 FQNEAQ. The CDR3 length is 13 residues. V shed 6 bases and J shed 0 bases, with 9 bases lying between them.

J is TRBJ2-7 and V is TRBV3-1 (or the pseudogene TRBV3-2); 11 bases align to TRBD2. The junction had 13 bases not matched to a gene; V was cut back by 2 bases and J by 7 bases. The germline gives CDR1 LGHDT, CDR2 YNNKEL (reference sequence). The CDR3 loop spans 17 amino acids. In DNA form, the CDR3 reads TGTGCCAGCAGCCAAAAGGGGAGACTAGCGGGATTAGAGGAGCAGTACTTC. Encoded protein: CASSQKGRLAGLEEQYF.

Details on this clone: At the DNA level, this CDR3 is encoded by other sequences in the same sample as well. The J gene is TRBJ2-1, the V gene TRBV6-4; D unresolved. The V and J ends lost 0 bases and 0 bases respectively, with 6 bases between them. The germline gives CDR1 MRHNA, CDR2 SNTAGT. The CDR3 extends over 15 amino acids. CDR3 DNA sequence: TGTGCCAGCAGTGACTCCCCGAGCTCCTACAATGAGCAGTTCTTC. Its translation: CASSDSPSSYNEQFF.

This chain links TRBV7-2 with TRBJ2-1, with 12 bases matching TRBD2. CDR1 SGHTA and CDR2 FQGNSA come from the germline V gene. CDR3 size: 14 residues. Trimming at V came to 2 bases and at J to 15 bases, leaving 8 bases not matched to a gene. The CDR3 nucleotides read TGTGCCAGCAGCTTAATGAGACTAGCGGGAGAGTTGTTCTTC. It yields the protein CASSLMRLAGELFF.

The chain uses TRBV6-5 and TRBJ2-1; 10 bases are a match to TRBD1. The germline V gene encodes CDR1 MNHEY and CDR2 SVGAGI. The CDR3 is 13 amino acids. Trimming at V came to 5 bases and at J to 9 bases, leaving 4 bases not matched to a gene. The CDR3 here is CASSRDRGGEQFF. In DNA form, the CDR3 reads TGTGCCAGCAGTCGGGACAGGGGTGGTGAGCAGTTCTTC.

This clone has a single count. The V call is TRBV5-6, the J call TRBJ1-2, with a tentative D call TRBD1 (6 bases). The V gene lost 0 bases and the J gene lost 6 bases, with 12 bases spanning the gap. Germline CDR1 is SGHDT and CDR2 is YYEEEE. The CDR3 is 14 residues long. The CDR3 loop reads CASSLAGGSHGYTF. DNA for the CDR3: TGTGCCAGCAGCTTGGCGGGGGGCAGCCATGGCTACACCTTC.